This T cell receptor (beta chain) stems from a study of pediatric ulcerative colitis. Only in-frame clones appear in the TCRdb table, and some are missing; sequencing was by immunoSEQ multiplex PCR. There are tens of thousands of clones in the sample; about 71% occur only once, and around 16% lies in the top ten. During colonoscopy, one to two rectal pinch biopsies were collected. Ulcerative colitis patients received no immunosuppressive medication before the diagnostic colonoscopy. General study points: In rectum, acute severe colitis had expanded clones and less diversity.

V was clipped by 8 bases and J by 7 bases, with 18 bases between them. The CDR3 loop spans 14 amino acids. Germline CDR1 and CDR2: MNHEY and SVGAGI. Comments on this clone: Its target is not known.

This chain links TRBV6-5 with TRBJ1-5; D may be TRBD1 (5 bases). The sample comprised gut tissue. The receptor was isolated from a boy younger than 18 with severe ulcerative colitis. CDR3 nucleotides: TGTGCCAGCGCTCCCCTGGGGGGTGACCAGCCCCAGCATTTT. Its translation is CASAPLGGDQPQHF.